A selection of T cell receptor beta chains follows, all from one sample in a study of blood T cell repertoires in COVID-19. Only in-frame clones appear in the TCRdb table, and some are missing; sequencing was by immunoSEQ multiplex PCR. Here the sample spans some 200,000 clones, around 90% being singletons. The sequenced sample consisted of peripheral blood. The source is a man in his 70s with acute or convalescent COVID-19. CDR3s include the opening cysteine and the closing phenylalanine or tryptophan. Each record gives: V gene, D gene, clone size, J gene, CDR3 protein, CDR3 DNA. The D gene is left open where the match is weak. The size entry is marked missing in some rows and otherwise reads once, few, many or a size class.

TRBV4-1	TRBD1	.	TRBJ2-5	CASSQRTGSYQETQYF	TGCGCCAGCAGCCAACGGACAGGGTCGTACCAAGAGACCCAGTACTTC
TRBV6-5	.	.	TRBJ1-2	CASTTGDRESYTF	TGTGCCAGCACCACTGGAGACCGGGAAAGCTACACCTTC
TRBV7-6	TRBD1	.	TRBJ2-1	CASSLAAGGSYNEQFF	TGTGCCAGCAGCTTAGCAGCAGGGGGTTCCTACAATGAGCAGTTCTTC
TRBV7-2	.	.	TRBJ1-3	CASSLVAGSGNTIYF	TGTGCCAGCAGCTTAGTGGCGGGCTCTGGAAACACCATATATTTT
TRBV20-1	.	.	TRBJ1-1	CSGRSNTEAFF	TGCAGCGGCAGGTCGAACACTGAAGCTTTCTTT
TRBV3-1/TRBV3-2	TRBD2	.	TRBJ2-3	CASSQRTSGRSTDTQYF	TGTGCCAGCAGCCAACGTACTAGCGGGAGGAGCACAGATACGCAGTATTTT
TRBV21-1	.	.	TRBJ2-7	CASSKSRAGGSYEQYF	TGTGCCAGCAGCAAAAGTAGAGCGGGAGGTTCTTACGAGCAGTACTTC
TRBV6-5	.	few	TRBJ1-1	CASSYRLRGNTEAFF	TGTGCCAGCAGTTATAGGCTCAGGGGGAACACTGAAGCTTTCTTT
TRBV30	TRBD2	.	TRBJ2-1	CAWVLAGGPYNEQFF	TGTGCCTGGGTCCTAGCGGGAGGGCCCTACAATGAGCAGTTCTTC
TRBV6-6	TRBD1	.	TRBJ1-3	CASRDTGAGNTIYF	TGTGCCAGCAGAGACACAGGGGCCGGAAACACCATATATTTT
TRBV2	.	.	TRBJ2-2	CASSPVAGVTGELFF	TGTGCCAGCAGCCCCGTCGCAGGCGTAACCGGGGAGCTGTTTTTT
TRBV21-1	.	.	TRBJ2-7	CASNRTLHEQYF	TGTGCCAGCAATCGGACTCTCCACGAGCAGTACTTC
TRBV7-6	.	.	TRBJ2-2	CASSPQARGTGELFF	TGTGCCAGCAGCCCCCAGGCCAGAGGGACCGGGGAGCTGTTTTTT
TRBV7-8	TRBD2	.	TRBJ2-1	CASTQTSRLAYNEQFF	TGTGCCAGCACCCAGACTAGCCGCCTGGCCTACAATGAGCAGTTCTTC
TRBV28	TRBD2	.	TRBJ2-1	CASSLPASGHNEQFF	TGTGCCAGCAGTTTACCGGCTAGCGGGCACAATGAGCAGTTCTTC
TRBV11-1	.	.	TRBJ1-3	CASSPRTHSGNTIYF	TGTGCCAGCAGCCCGCGGACTCACTCTGGAAACACCATATATTTT
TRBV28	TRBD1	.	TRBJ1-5	CASSLDRGSNQPQHF	TGTGCCAGCAGTTTAGACAGGGGTAGCAATCAGCCCCAGCATTTT
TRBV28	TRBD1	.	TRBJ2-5	CASSSPGQGIETQYF	TGTGCCAGCAGTTCCCCGGGACAGGGAATCGAGACCCAGTACTTC
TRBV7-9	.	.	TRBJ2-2	CASSAGRTAAGELFF	TGTGCCAGCAGCGCCGGGAGGACAGCCGCCGGGGAGCTGTTTTTT
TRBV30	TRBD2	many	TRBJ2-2	CAWTRGSGRAGELFF	TGTGCCTGGACCCGGGGTAGCGGGAGGGCCGGGGAGCTGTTTTTT
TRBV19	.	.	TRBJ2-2	CASSIRPRTGELFF	TGTGCCAGTAGTATTCGCCCGCGCACCGGGGAGCTGTTTTTT
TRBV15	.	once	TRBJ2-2	CATSRDSRTLLGELFF	TGTGCCACCAGCAGAGATAGCCGGACACTTCTTGGGGAGCTGTTTTTT
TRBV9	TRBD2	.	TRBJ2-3	CASSGIRSGSLTDTQYF	TGTGCCAGCAGCGGAATTCGAAGCGGGAGTTTGACAGATACGCAGTATTTT
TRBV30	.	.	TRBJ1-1	CAWSHTENTEAFF	TGTGCCTGGAGTCATACAGAGAACACTGAAGCTTTCTTT
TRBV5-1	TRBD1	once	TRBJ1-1	CASSLNTYNRGLSVNTEAFF	TGCGCCAGCAGTTTGAACACGTACAACAGGGGGCTCTCGGTGAACACTGAAGCTTTCTTT
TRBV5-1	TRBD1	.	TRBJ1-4	CASSPPGQAEKLFF	TGCGCCAGCAGCCCACCGGGACAGGCTGAAAAACTGTTTTTT
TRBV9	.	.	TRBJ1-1	CASSPTGWSTEAFF	TGTGCCAGCAGCCCCACGGGGTGGAGCACTGAAGCTTTCTTT
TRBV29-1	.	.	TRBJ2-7	CSVELSYEQYF	TGCAGCGTTGAGCTATCCTACGAGCAGTACTTC
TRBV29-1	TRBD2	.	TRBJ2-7	CSVEGLLAGNYEQYF	TGCAGCGTTGAAGGTTTGCTAGCGGGAAACTACGAGCAGTACTTC
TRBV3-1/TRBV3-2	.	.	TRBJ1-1	CASSQGGGWTEAFF	TGTGCCAGCAGCCAAGGGGGGGGATGGACTGAAGCTTTCTTT
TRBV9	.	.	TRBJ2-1	CASSVEGPALGEQFF	TGTGCCAGCAGCGTGGAGGGTCCAGCTTTGGGTGAGCAGTTCTTC
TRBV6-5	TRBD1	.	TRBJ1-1	CASRAGGTEAFF	TGTGCCAGCAGAGCAGGGGGAACTGAAGCTTTCTTT
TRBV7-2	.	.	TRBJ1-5	CASSLEPSGGNQPQHF	TGTGCCAGCAGCTTAGAACCTAGCGGCGGCAATCAGCCCCAGCATTTT
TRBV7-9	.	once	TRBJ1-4	CASTPEAPNEKLFF	TGTGCCAGCACCCCCGAGGCCCCGAATGAAAAACTGTTTTTT
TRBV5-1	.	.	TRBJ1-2	CASSLIADNYGYTF	TGCGCCAGCAGCCTTATCGCGGATAACTATGGCTACACCTTC
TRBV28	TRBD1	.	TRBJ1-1	CASSPGTGIVLNTEAFF	TGTGCCAGCAGTCCCGGGACAGGTATTGTCTTGAACACTGAAGCTTTCTTT
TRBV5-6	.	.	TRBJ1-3	CASRLRVSGNTIYF	TGTGCCAGCAGGCTTAGAGTCTCTGGAAACACCATATATTTT
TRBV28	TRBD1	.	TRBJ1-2	CASRPGQDYGYTF	TGTGCCAGCAGGCCGGGACAGGACTATGGCTACACCTTC
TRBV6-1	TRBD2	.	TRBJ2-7	CASSESGTRAYEQYF	TGTGCCAGCAGTGAAAGTGGGACTAGAGCTTACGAGCAGTACTTC
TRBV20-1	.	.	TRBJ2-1	CSPPSTHEQFF	TGCAGTCCCCCTAGCACGCATGAGCAGTTCTTC
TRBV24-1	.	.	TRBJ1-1	CATSSTRNTEAFF	TGTGCCACCAGTTCCACACGAAACACTGAAGCTTTCTTT
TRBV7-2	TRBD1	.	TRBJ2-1	CASSLAQGSYNEQFF	TGTGCCAGCAGCTTAGCACAGGGGAGCTACAATGAGCAGTTCTTC
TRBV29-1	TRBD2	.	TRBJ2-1	CSVDSGRDNEQFF	TGCAGCGTCGATAGCGGGAGAGACAATGAGCAGTTCTTC
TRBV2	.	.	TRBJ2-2	CASREQGFSGELFF	TGTGCCAGCAGGGAACAGGGTTTTAGCGGGGAGCTGTTTTTT
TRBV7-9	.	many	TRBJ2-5	CASSFTTGQETQYF	TGTGCCAGCAGCTTTACTACAGGGCAAGAGACCCAGTACTTC
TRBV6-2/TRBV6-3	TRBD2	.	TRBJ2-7	CASSYSIRTSGKLYEQYF	TGTGCCAGCAGTTACTCGATTCGGACTAGCGGGAAACTCTACGAGCAGTACTTC
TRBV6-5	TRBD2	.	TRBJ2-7	CASRGLGAGVAKQYF	TGTGCCAGCAGGGGGTTAGGAGCGGGAGTAGCGAAGCAGTACTTC
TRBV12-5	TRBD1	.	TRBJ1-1	CASGTGTASTEAFF	TGTGCTAGTGGTACCGGGACAGCTAGCACTGAAGCTTTCTTT
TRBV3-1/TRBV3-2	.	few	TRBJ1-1	CASTGQRRTLNTEAFF	TGTGCCAGCACCGGACAGCGAAGGACCCTGAACACTGAAGCTTTCTTT
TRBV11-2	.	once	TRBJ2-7	CASSLVLGGNSYEQYF	TGTGCCAGCAGCTTAGTTCTGGGCGGGAACTCCTACGAGCAGTACTTC
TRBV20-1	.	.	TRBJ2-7	CSASADSYEQYF	TGCAGTGCTAGTGCAGACTCCTACGAGCAGTACTTC